This T cell receptor beta chain was captured in a study of human T cells and chemical hapten exposure (dated by TCRdb to about 2021). Background for the entire study: For sensitization, 2% DPC in acetone was applied to a roughly 2 cm by roughly 2 cm area of upper inner arm skin. Blood was sampled from patients pre-sensitization (week 0) and at 2, 6 and about 24 weeks after DPC sensitization. Patch testing on the upper back used Finn chambers containing 0.01% DPC, with scoring done after 6 days according to International Contact Dermatitis Research Group standards. In alopecia patients, the study followed how the peripheral blood TCR repertoire changed in vivo over primary and secondary sensitization to diphenylcyclopropenone (DPC), a hapten. Some 29 alopecia patients provided blood for TCR sequencing at one to four time points (pre-sensitization, 2, 6 and 24 weeks). Libraries were pooled for sequencing, and per-sample TCR yields varied mainly because of small differences in library volumes within the pool. Throughout the approximately 22-week study period, patients were also given weekly therapeutic DPC doses on the scalp. The patient cohort, mostly female, included alopecia areata with under or over 50% scalp involvement, alopecia totalis and alopecia universalis. General findings and caveats noted by the study authors: After repeated subsampling, the strength of the expansion versus patch-test correlation and the threshold at which it became significant changed. A positive correlation was found between the number of PT1 expanded TCRs and patch test score, with significance reached at thresholds 8, 16 and 32 but not 4. Alopecia, a presumed autoimmune disease, was present in all patients, so the immune response of the patients might differ from that of healthy individuals. DPC sensitization did not change the number of TCRs with a frequency above 1 in 1000, and there was no evidence of changes in global repertoire structure. Significantly more large CDR3 similarity clusters were formed by expanded TCRs than by pre-sensitization or healthy control sets, consistent with antigen-driven responses.

Receptor amplification or capture employed RACE. Sequencing took place on a NextSeq 500. Library preparation attached unique molecular identifiers to individual cDNA molecules for quantitative, reproducible TCR counting. For every blood RNA sample, sequencing covered both the TCR alpha and TCR beta chains. The study's own analysis went as follows. Samples had a median of roughly 100,000 TCRs, with a range from about 23,224 to 750,000. The Decombinator software suite was used to annotate V, J and CDR3 in the TCR reads. For the PS versus PT1 abundance plots, all samples were subsampled to the same number of TCRs (28,000). TCRs were defined as expanded if absent before sensitization and observed at least eight times at the 2-week time point. TCRdb took the public reads, trimmed them with fastp at Q25, ran MiXCR for clone calling and kept in-frame beta chains. Rows are combined by CDR3 protein, so each entry shows the most common genes and DNA. V and J calls and clone size were set by TCRdb, not the authors. The sample table contains some 110,000 distinct CDR3 sequences; only one count was recorded for roughly 12% of them. Roughly 1.5% of the sample is held by the ten biggest clonotypes.

This clonotype showed up just a few times. What antigen it recognizes has not been identified. No base quality information exists; no much larger clone differs at one position. The V and J ends are trimmed by 5 bases and 1 base, leaving 14 bases between them. From its cysteine to its phenylalanine, the CDR3 spans 14 amino acids. Just CDR3 DNA is preserved here, 42 bases in frame from base 1. The germline V gene encodes CDR1 SQVTM and CDR2 ANQGSEA. Sample time point, as interpreted from the label and publication: pre-sensitization, week 0. The sample's treatment or condition label, in plain terms: therapeutic diphenylcyclopropenone sensitization with weekly scalp DPC. Blood at each patch-test visit was drawn before the patch test was applied. Eligible patients were aged 18 to 70, diagnosed with alopecia, deemed suitable for DPC therapy, and excluded if pregnant. Total RNA was isolated from unfractionated whole blood collected in Tempus Blood RNA tubes.

The sequence links TRBV29-1 to TRBJ2-5; TRBD2 is possibly the D segment (6 matching bases). Sequencing was performed on whole blood, taken in connection with sensitization to the hapten diphenylcyclopropenone (DPC). The source of this sequence is a woman aged 45-60 years with alopecia areata. Some clones in this sample may be carry-over from other donors' samples. The DNA sequence follows: TGCAGCGTTACCCTCACGGGACTCCAAGAGACCCAGTACTTC. Its protein is CSVTLTGLQETQYF.